This TCR beta chain is from a study of cytomegalovirus exposure and HLA in healthy donors. PCR involved 60 Vbeta and 13 Jbeta primers. Libraries were prepared by immunoSEQ multiplex PCR; TCRdb keeps only in-frame clonotypes and omits some of them. The sample shows 150,000 or so clones, around 73% of them seen only once. Study conclusions and caveats: In a later analysis, CMV-associated beta chains were mostly HLA-associated, it appeared. Some V segments could not be told apart, so they were left out, TRBV6-2 and TRBV6-3 among them.

The CDR3 runs 17 residues. The germline gives CDR1 LNHDA, CDR2 SQIVND (reference sequence). After removal of 2 bases from V and 4 bases from J, the junction contained 7 bases not matched to a gene. A note on this clone: The antigen is undetermined.

Sequencing was done on a sample of PBMCs. This chain connects TRBV19 to TRBJ1-5; the match to TRBD1 covers 11 bases. The receptor was derived from a woman between 18 and 30 years old in good health and CMV-seronegative. CDR3 sequence (DNA): TGTGCCAGTAGTATATTACGAGGACAGGGGGCAAATCAGCCCCAGCATTTT. It is translated as CASSILRGQGANQPQHF.